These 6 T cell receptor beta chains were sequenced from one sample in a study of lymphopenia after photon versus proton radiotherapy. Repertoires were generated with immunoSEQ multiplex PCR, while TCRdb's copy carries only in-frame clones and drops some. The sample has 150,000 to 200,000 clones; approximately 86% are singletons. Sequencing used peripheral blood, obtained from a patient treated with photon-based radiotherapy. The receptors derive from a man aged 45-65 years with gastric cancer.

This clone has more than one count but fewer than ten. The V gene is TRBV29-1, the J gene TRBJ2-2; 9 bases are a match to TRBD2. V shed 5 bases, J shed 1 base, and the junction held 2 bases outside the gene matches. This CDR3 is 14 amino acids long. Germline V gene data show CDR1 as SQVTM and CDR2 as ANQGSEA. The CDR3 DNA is TGCAGCGTTCAGCGGGGGGTGAACACCGGGGAGCTGTTTTTT. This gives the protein CSVQRGVNTGELFF.

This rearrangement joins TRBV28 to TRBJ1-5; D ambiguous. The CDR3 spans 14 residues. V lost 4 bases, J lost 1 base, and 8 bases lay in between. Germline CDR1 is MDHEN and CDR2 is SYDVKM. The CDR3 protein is CASSWEGSNQPQHF. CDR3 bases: TGTGCCAGCAGTTGGGAAGGGAGCAATCAGCCCCAGCATTTT.

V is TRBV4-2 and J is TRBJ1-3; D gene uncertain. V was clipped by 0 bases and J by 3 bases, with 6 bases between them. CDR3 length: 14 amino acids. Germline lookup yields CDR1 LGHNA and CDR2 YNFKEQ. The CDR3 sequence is CASSQDAGGNTIYF. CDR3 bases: TGTGCCAGCAGCCAAGACGCGGGTGGAAACACCATATATTTT.

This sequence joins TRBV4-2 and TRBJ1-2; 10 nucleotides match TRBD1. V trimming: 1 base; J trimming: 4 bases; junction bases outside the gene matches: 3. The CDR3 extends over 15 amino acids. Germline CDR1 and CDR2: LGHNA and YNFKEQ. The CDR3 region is CASSQGTGGAYGYTF. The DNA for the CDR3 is TGTGCCAGCAGCCAAGGGACAGGGGGTGCCTATGGCTACACCTTC.

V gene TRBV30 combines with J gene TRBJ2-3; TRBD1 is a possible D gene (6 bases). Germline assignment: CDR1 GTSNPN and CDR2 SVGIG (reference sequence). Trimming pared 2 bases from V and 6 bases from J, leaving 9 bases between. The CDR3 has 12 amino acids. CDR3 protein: CAWSQGTDTQYF. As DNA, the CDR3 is TGTGCCTGGAGTCAGGGGACCGATACGCAGTATTTT.

For the CDR3, the DNA is TGCAGTGCTGGGGATAGTGGCTACACCTTC. As protein: CSAGDSGYTF. The chain employs TRBV20-1 and TRBJ1-2; D is uncertain. V was pared by 5 bases and J by 7 bases, with 8 bases between. From germline, CDR1 is DFQATT and CDR2 SNEGSKA (reference sequence). The CDR3 contains 10 residues.